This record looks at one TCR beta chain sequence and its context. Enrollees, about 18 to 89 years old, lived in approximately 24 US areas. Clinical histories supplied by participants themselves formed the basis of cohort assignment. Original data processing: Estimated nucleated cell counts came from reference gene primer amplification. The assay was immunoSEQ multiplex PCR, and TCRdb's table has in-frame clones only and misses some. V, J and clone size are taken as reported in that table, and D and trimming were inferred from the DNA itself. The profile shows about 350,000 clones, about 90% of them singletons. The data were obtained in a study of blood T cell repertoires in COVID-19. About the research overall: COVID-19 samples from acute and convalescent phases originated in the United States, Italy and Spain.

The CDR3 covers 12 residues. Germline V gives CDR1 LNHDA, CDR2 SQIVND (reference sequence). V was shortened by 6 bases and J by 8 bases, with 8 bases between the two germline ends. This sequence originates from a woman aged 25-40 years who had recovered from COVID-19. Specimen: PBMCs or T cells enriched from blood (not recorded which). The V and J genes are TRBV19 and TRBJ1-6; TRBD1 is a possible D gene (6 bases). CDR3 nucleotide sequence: TGTGCCAGTAGGGACAGAGATTCACCCCTCCACTTT. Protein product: CASRDRDSPLHF.